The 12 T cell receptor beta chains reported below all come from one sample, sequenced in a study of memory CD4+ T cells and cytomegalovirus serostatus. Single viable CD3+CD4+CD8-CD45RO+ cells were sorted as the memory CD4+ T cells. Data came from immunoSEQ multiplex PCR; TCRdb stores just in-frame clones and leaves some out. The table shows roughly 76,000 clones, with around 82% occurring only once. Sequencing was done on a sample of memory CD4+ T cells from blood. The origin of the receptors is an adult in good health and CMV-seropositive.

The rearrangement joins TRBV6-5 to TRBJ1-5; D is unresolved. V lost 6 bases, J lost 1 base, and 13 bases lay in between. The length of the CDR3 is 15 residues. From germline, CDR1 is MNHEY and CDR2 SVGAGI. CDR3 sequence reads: CASSPLFSSNQPQHF. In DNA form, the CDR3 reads TGTGCCAGCAGCCCCCTATTTTCGAGCAATCAGCCCCAGCATTTT.

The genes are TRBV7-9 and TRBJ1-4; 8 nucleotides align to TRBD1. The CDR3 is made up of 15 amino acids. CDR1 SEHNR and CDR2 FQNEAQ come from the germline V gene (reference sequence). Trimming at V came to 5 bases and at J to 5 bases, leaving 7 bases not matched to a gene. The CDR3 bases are TGTGCCAGCAGCCACTGGACAGGGAAAAATGAAAAACTGTTTTTT. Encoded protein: CASSHWTGKNEKLFF. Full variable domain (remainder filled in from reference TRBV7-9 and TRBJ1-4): DTGVSQNPRHKITKRGQNVTFRCDPISEHNRLYWYRQTLGQGPEFLTYFQNEAQLEKSRLLSDRFSAERPKGSFSTLEIQRTEQGDSAMYLCASSHWTGKNEKLFFGSGTQLSVL.

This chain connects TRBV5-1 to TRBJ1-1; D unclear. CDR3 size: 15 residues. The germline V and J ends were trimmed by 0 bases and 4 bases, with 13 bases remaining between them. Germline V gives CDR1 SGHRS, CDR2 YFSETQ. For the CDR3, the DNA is TGCGCCAGCAGCTTGGGGCCAGGCCGGGGCACTGAAGCTTTCTTT. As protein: CASSLGPGRGTEAFF. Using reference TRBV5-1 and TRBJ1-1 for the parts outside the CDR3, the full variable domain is KAGVTQTPRYLIKTRGQQVTLSCSPISGHRSVSWYQQTPGQGLQFLFEYFSETQRNKGNFPGRFSGRQFSNSRSEMNVSTLELGDSALYLCASSLGPGRGTEAFFGQGTRLTVV.

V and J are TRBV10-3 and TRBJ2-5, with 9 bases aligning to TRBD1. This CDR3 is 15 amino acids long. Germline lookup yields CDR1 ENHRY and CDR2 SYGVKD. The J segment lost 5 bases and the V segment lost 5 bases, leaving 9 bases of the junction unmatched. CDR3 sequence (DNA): TGTGCCATCAGTCCGGGACAGGGAAATCGGGAGACCCAGTACTTC. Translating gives CAISPGQGNRETQYF.

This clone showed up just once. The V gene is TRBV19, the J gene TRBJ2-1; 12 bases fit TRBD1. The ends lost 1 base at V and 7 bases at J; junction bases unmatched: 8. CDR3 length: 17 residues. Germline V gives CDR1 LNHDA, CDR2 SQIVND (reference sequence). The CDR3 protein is CASSIAVGTGGRNEQFF. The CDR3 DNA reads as TGTGCCAGTAGTATAGCAGTAGGGACAGGGGGCCGGAATGAGCAGTTCTTC.

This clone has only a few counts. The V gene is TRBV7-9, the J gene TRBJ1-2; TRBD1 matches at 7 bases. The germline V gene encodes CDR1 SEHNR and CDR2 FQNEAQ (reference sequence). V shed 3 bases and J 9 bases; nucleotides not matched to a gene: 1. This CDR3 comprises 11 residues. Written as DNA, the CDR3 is TGTGCCAGCAGCTTGGGACAGAGCTACACCTTC. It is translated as CASSLGQSYTF.

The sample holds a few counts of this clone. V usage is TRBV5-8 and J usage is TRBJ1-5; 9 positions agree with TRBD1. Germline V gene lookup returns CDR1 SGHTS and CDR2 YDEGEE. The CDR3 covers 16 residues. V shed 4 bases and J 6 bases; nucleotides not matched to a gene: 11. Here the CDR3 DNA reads TGTGCCAGCAGCCTATACAGGGGGCGCAGGTCTCAGCCCCAGCATTTT. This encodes CASSLYRGRRSQPQHF.

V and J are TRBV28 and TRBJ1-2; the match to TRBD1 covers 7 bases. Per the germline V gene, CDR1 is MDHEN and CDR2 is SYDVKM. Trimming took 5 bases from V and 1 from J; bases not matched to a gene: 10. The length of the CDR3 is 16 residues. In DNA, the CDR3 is TGTGCCAGCAGTCCCGGGACAGCCCCCTATAACTATGGCTACACCTTC. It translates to CASSPGTAPYNYGYTF.

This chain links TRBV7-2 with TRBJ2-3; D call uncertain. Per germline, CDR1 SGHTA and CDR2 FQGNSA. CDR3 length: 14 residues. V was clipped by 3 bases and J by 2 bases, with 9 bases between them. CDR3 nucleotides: TGTGCCAGCAGCTTCGCGGCTTTCACAGATACGCAGTATTTT. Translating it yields CASSFAAFTDTQYF.

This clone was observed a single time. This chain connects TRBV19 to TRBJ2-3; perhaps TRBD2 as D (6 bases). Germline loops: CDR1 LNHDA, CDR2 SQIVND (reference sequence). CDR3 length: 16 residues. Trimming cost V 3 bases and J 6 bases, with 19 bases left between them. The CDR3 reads CASSILAPPERDTQYF. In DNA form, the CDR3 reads TGTGCCAGTAGTATTCTAGCGCCCCCCGAGCGGGATACGCAGTATTTT.

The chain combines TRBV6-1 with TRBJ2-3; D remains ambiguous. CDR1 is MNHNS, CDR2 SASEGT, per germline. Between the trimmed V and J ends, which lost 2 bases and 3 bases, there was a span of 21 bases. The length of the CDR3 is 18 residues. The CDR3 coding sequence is TGTGCCAGCAGTGAACTCCTAGAAGTAGGCTCGACTACAGATACGCAGTATTTT. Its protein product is CASSELLEVGSTTDTQYF.

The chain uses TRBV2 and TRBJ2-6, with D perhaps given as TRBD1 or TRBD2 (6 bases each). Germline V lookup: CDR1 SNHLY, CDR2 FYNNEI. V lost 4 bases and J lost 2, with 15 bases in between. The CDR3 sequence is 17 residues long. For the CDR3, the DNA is TGTGCCAGCAGTGTTGCCCGGGGGCTAACTGGGGCCAACGTCCTGACTTTC. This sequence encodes CASSVARGLTGANVLTF.